The next 28 T cell receptor beta chains were all read from a single sample in a study of tumor and adjacent non-tumor tissue in lung cancer. TCRbeta libraries were built with three rounds of nested PCR, modified from ARM-PCR. One entry per CDR3 protein results from TCRdb running MiXCR on the multiplex PCR reads. Among 70,000 to 90,000 distinct CDR3 sequences listed, under 85% were seen once. RNA was extracted from bulk tissue without any cell sorting. The specimen sequenced was lung tumor tissue. The receptors shown here come from a woman between 50 and 59 years old with non-small cell lung cancer.

This clonotype was detected ten times or more. The CDR3 is CASSLPREERPTDTQYF. In nucleotides, the CDR3 is TGTGCCAGCAGCTTACCGAGGGAGGAGCGGCCCACAGATACGCAGTATTTT. This chain connects TRBV7-3 to TRBJ2-3; D is possibly TRBD2 (6 bases). This CDR3 is built from 17 residues. Deletions cut 2 bases from V and 2 bases from J, with 17 bases between. Germline CDR1 is SGHTA and CDR2 is FQGTGA.

The chain carries TRBV29-1 and TRBJ2-1; D uncertain. This CDR3 region has 12 residues. Trimming took off 5 bases at V and 8 bases at J, with 13 bases between the two ends. The V gene's germline CDR1 is SQVTM and CDR2 ANQGSEA. The CDR3 DNA reads TGCAGCGTTAGTATCTCACACGATGAGCAGTTCTTC. Protein sequence: CSVSISHDEQFF.

As to this clonotype: At one boundary the junction diverges from the germline segment, which might be a read error. The V gene is TRBV19, the J gene TRBJ1-2, with D maybe TRBD1 (6 bases). The germline V gene encodes CDR1 LNHDA and CDR2 SQIVND (reference sequence). This CDR3 is 16 amino acids long. The CDR3 DNA reads as TGTCCCAGTTCAAGTACCGGGCTCCAGGGGTCCCGCGGCTACACCTTC. Amino acids: CPSSSTGLQGSRGYTF.

This clonotype was observed once. J is TRBJ2-7 and V is TRBV10-3; D possibly matches TRBD1 or TRBD2 (5 bases each). Germline CDR1 and CDR2: ENHRY and SYGVKD. The CDR3 loop spans 17 amino acids. Trimming stripped 0 bases from V and 3 bases from J, with 18 bases between. In DNA, the CDR3 is TGTGCCATCAGTGAGTCCCCGGGACGGGCCCCATTCTACGAGCAGTACTTC. Translating it yields CAISESPGRAPFYEQYF.

Concerning this clonotype itself: At one end the junction does not follow the germline gene, possibly because of a read error. V and J are TRBV6-5 and TRBJ1-1, with 7 bases fitting TRBD1. This CDR3 contains 13 residues. CDR1 MNHEY and CDR2 SVGAGI come from the germline V gene. DNA of the CDR3: TGTGGCAGCAGCCACCCAGGGGGCACTGAAGCTTTCTTT. It specifies CGSSHPGGTEAFF.

J is TRBJ1-5 and V is TRBV12-3 or TRBV12-4; D uncertain. There are 16 residues in the CDR3. The V gene lost 9 bases and the J gene lost 1 base, with 19 bases spanning the gap. Here the CDR3 DNA reads TGTGCCAGTAGAAGGACGGGGTCTATAAGCAATCAGCCCCAGCATTTT. It translates to CASRRTGSISNQPQHF.

At least ten counts were recorded for this clonotype. The chain joins TRBV4-1 to TRBJ2-5; 7 positions match TRBD1. Germline-derived CDR1 and CDR2 are MGHRA and YSYEKL. Trimming removed 4 bases from V and 4 bases from J; junction bases left unmatched: 9. The CDR3 is made up of 15 amino acids. The CDR3 sequence is CASSLGRGRPETQYF. The CDR3, as DNA: TGCGCCAGCAGCCTGGGTAGGGGGCGGCCAGAGACCCAGTACTTC.

This clonotype was observed a single time. At one end, the junction sequence differs from germline, possibly due to a read error. The chain employs TRBV11-2 and TRBJ2-3; the match to TRBD2 covers 9 bases. CDR1 is SGHAT, CDR2 FQNNGV, per germline. CDR3 size: 17 residues. CDR3 protein: CTNSSLAGAGEADTQYF. The CDR3 nucleotides are TGTACCAACAGTTCGTTAGCGGGAGCGGGTGAGGCAGACACGCAGTATTTT.

Details on this clonotype: It may be a read error: a sequence one base away is much more abundant. The J gene is TRBJ1-1, the V gene TRBV20-1; D is ambiguous. CDR3 length: 16 residues. In germline, CDR1 is DFQATT, CDR2 SNEGSKA (reference sequence). The CDR3 DNA reads TGCAGTGTTAGAGAGCTGAGGGTCCCAAAGAACACTGAAGCTTTCTTT. The encoded protein is CSVRELRVPKNTEAFF.

This clonotype has more than one count but fewer than ten. This rearrangement joins TRBV20-1 to TRBJ2-1, with 7 bases matching TRBD2. CDR1 and CDR2 (germline): DFQATT, SNEGSKA (reference sequence). This CDR3 is built from 14 residues. With 6 bases clipped from V and 0 bases from J, the junction kept 5 bases outside the gene matches. The CDR3 sequence: CSAPGGSSYNEQFF. The CDR3, as DNA: TGCAGTGCCCCCGGGGGGAGCTCCTACAATGAGCAGTTCTTC.

To note about this clonotype: The junction departs from the called germline gene at one end, perhaps through a read error. V is TRBV10-3 and J is TRBJ2-7; D might be TRBD1 or TRBD2, each matching 5 bases. This CDR3 is 13 amino acids long. Germline lookup yields CDR1 ENHRY and CDR2 SYGVKD. The CDR3 bases are TGTGCCCCTGAGGGGACGGACGGGTACGAGCAATACTTC. Translated, it gives CAPEGTDGYEQYF.

The CDR3 coding sequence is TGTGCCAGCAGCTCCAGTGGGGGCCCACACCGGGAGCTGTTTTTT. It codes for CASSSSGGPHRELFF. The V call is TRBV11-1, the J call TRBJ2-2, with a possible D match to TRBD1 (6 bases). Trimming cost V 4 bases and J 9 bases, with 18 bases left between them. CDR1 SGHAT and CDR2 FQDESV come from the germline V gene (reference sequence). This CDR3 is 15 amino acids long.

In its sample, this clonotype was seen many times. The J gene is TRBJ2-7, the V gene TRBV10-3; 8 bases align to TRBD1. This CDR3 contains 17 residues. Germline loops: CDR1 ENHRY, CDR2 SYGVKD. V lost 0 bases and J lost 1; bases outside the gene matches: 8. The CDR3 protein is CAISESPGQAPSYEQYF. The CDR3 region has the DNA TGTGCCATCAGTGAGTCCCCGGGACAGGCCCCATCCTACGAGCAGTACTTC.

As for this clonotype: One end of the junction fails to match germline, which may point to a read error. This chain connects TRBV4-1 to TRBJ1-3; D remains unclear. Germline assignment: CDR1 MGHRA and CDR2 YSYEKL. The CDR3 length is 13 residues. CDR3 amino acids: CVRSQEAGNIIYF. The CDR3 DNA reads TGCGTCAGGAGCCAAGAAGCCGGAAACATCATATATTTT.

About this clonotype itself: A junction boundary mismatches the germline segment, possibly from a read error. The chain is built from TRBV4-2 and TRBJ2-7; 13 bases fit TRBD2. Germline V lookup: CDR1 LGHNA, CDR2 YNFKEQ. The CDR3 contains 18 residues. The CDR3 DNA reads TGTGCCAGCAACCAAGTAGGACTAGCGGGAGAAGACCGCTACGAGCAGTATTTC. It translates to CASNQVGLAGEDRYEQYF.

As regards this clonotype: This may be a read error, as it is one base from a much larger clone. The chain recombines TRBV28 with TRBJ2-3; 10 bases match TRBD2. This CDR3 contains 15 residues. From germline, CDR1 is MDHEN and CDR2 SYDVKM. CDR3 in DNA: TGTGCCAGCAGTTTACTAGCGGGAGACACAGATAGGCAGTATTTT. Its protein product is CASSLLAGDTDRQYF. The whole variable domain, filled in from reference TRBV28 and TRBJ2-3, reads DVKVTQSSRYLVKRTGEKVFLECVQDMDHENMFWYRQDPGLGLRLIYFSYDVKMKEKGDIPEGYSVSREKKERFSLILESASTNQTSMYLCASSLLAGDTDRQYFGPGTRLTVL.

A word on this clonotype: Sequence at one end of the junction differs from germline and may be a read error. The V gene is TRBV4-2, the J gene TRBJ2-5; 7 bases line up with TRBD2. The CDR3 totals 15 residues. Germline CDR1 reads LGHNA; CDR2 reads YNFKEQ. CDR3 in DNA: TGTGTCAGCAGCCAAGTTCCGGGAGGACAAGAGACACAGTACTTC. Encoded protein: CVSSQVPGGQETQYF.

A remark on this clonotype: At one of its ends the junction is not consistent with the germline gene, which may arise from a read error. J is TRBJ2-1 and V is TRBV6-5; weak D call: TRBD1 (6 bases). The CDR3 is made up of 15 amino acids. Germline loops: CDR1 MNHEY, CDR2 SVGAGI. The CDR3 coding sequence is TGTGCCAGCAGTTACGGGACAAACTCCTGCAATGAACAGTTCTTC. It encodes CASSYGTNSCNEQFF.

As regards this clonotype: At one of its ends the junction is not consistent with the germline gene, which may arise from a read error. This chain connects TRBV5-1 to TRBJ2-4, with D unresolved. The CDR3 is 14 amino acids. Per the germline V gene, CDR1 is SGHRS and CDR2 is YFSETQ. For the CDR3, the DNA is TGCACCAGCAGCTTGGGTGACGGAAGGGACATTCAGTACTTC. Amino acid sequence: CTSSLGDGRDIQYF.

The CDR3 spells CASSLCWGEQFF. Written as DNA, the CDR3 is TGTGCCAGCAGCTTATGCTGGGGCGAGCAGTTCTTC. V and J are TRBV7-8 and TRBJ2-1, with D tentatively TRBD1 (5 bases). Trimming left V 2 bases short and J 10 bases short, with 9 bases between. CDR1 and CDR2 from the germline V gene are SGHVS and FQNEAQ. CDR3 length: 12 residues.

The V gene is TRBV11-2, the J gene TRBJ2-1; maybe TRBD1 (5 bases). This CDR3 comprises 14 residues. The V gene's germline CDR1 is SGHAT and CDR2 FQNNGV. Trimming took off 4 bases at V and 10 bases at J, with 17 bases between the two ends. The CDR3: CASSSDSADEEQFF. The CDR3, as DNA: TGTGCCAGCAGCTCTGACAGTGCCGACGAAGAGCAGTTCTTC.

With respect to this clonotype: One end of the junction is discordant with germline, which a read error may explain. The chain combines TRBV10-2 with TRBJ2-3; D gene unclear. CDR1 WSHSY and CDR2 SAAADI come from the germline V gene. The CDR3 loop spans 11 amino acids. The CDR3 here is CTSSNADTQYF. The DNA for the CDR3 is TGCACCAGTAGTAACGCAGATACGCAGTATTTT.

With regard to this clonotype: The CDR3 carries no conserved terminal phenylalanine or tryptophan, so it likely arises from a read error. This chain uses TRBV20-1 with TRBJ2-7; 13 bases are a match to TRBD2. The CDR3 is made up of 15 amino acids. Germline assignment: CDR1 DFQATT and CDR2 SNEGSKA (reference sequence). CDR3 sequence reads: CNAHRTSGRVYEQYL. CDR3 nucleotides: TGCAATGCCCATCGGACTAGCGGGAGAGTCTACGAGCAGTACTTG.

With respect to this clonotype: Mismatch with germline at one junction end may stem from a read error. The chain recombines TRBV6-1 with TRBJ2-7, with TRBD2 matching 7 bases. There are 20 residues in the CDR3. Germline V gives CDR1 MNHNS, CDR2 SASEGT. The CDR3 sequence: CDSSELLEGRENLPFYEQHF. The CDR3 region has the DNA TGTGACAGCAGTGAATTACTGGAGGGGCGGGAGAACCTCCCCTTCTACGAGCAGCACTTC.

The DNA of the CDR3 is TGTGCCAGCAGGCGAGCCCACGGTTACGAGCAGTACTTC. Translating it yields CASRRAHGYEQYF. The chain couples TRBV7-8 to TRBJ2-7; D is uncertain. CDR1 and CDR2 (germline): SGHVS, FQNEAQ. The CDR3 runs 13 residues. V was pared by 6 bases and J by 4 bases, with 13 bases between.

The chain employs TRBV10-3 and TRBJ2-2, with TRBD2 matching over 10 bases. Germline trimming cut 9 bases from V and 13 bases from J; bases unmatched to any gene: 20. The CDR3 runs 16 residues. Germline CDR1 and CDR2: ENHRY and SYGVKD. The CDR3 is CAIPSGLAENTRVLFF. For the CDR3, the DNA is TGTGCCATTCCTTCCGGACTAGCGGAAAATACCAGGGTGCTGTTTTTT.

The chain uses TRBV6-2 or TRBV6-3 and TRBJ1-1, with a possible D match to TRBD1 (5 bases). The ends were cut back, 3 bases at V and 3 bases at J, with 8 bases in the middle. CDR1 and CDR2 (germline): MNHEY, SVGEGT. CDR3 length: 13 residues. CDR3 coding DNA: TGTGCCAGCAGTTATGGGGGGTACACTGAAGCTTTCTTT. It encodes CASSYGGYTEAFF.

With respect to this clonotype: A read error may produce the germline difference seen at one junction end. The chain carries TRBV6-5 and TRBJ2-5; no clear D gene. Germline V gives CDR1 MNHEY, CDR2 SVGAGI. CDR3 length: 17 amino acids. CDR3 in DNA: TGTGCCAGAAGTTACTCATGGCCCGAAGTAGGCCAAGAGACCCAGTACTTC. Encoded protein: CARSYSWPEVGQETQYF.